The next 11 T cell receptor beta chains were all read from a single sample in a study of cytomegalovirus exposure and HLA in healthy donors. Generated by immunoSEQ multiplex PCR, the TCRdb table keeps only in-frame clones and is missing some. The repertoire holds about 160,000 clones, with approximately 96% as singletons. Material for sequencing was PBMCs. Receptors were obtained from a woman aged 18-35 years in good health and CMV-seronegative.

The rearrangement links TRBV19 to TRBJ1-1; D remains ambiguous. The CDR3 runs 13 residues. Trimming removed 7 bases at V and 1 base at J, with 10 bases between. Germline V gene lookup returns CDR1 LNHDA and CDR2 SQIVND (reference sequence). DNA for the CDR3: TGTGCCAGTAATAGACTGGGGAACACTGAAGCTTTCTTT. It codes for CASNRLGNTEAFF. Looking up the rest from reference TRBV19 and TRBJ1-1 gives the full variable domain: DGGITQSPKYLFRKEGQNVTLSCEQNLNHDAMYWYRQDPGQGLRLIYYSQIVNDFQKGDIAEGYSVSREKKESFPLTVTSAQKNPTAFYLCASNRLGNTEAFFGQGTRLTVV.

The rearrangement joins TRBV15 to TRBJ1-5; a possible D gene is TRBD1 (5 bases). CDR3 length: 16 residues. Between the trimmed V and J ends, which lost 0 bases and 6 bases, there was a span of 15 bases. In germline, CDR1 is LNHNV, CDR2 YYDKDF (reference sequence). The CDR3: CATSRDSRGKSQPQHF. The CDR3 nucleotides read TGTGCCACCAGCAGAGATAGTCGGGGGAAGAGTCAGCCCCAGCATTTT.

The V gene is TRBV6-5, the J gene TRBJ1-2; no definite D call. CDR3 length equals 14 residues. Germline V gene data show CDR1 as MNHEY and CDR2 as SVGAGI. The V end was cut by 2 bases, the J end by 8 bases, with 15 bases between. The CDR3 spells CASSYAGPLRGYTF. CDR3 DNA sequence: TGTGCCAGCAGTTACGCGGGCCCACTTCGGGGCTACACCTTC.

The rearrangement uses TRBV7-2 and TRBJ2-1; 11 nucleotides align to TRBD2. The junction had 15 bases not matched to a gene; V was cut back by 5 bases and J by 9 bases. The CDR3 extends over 17 amino acids. The germline gives CDR1 SGHTA, CDR2 FQGNSA. The CDR3 protein is CASSEQPGLAGGLEQFF. The CDR3 region has the DNA TGTGCCAGCAGCGAACAACCCGGGCTAGCGGGGGGCCTTGAGCAGTTCTTC.

The rearrangement links TRBV7-3 to TRBJ2-3; possible D gene TRBD2, 6 bases. Trimming removed 5 bases at V and 9 bases at J, with 12 bases between. This CDR3 is 12 amino acids long. Per germline, CDR1 SGHTA and CDR2 FQGTGA. The CDR3 protein is CASSQGGGTQYF. The DNA for the CDR3 is TGTGCCAGCAGCCAAGGTGGGGGGACGCAGTATTTT.

The rearrangement joins TRBV7-8 to TRBJ2-1; 9 bases agree with TRBD1. The junction had 14 bases not matched to a gene; V was cut back by 5 bases and J by 3 bases. In germline, CDR1 is SGHVS, CDR2 FQNEAQ. This CDR3 has 18 residues. In DNA form, the CDR3 reads TGTGCCAGCAGCCATTCCGGGACAGGGACTAAATTCTACAATGAGCAGTTCTTC. Translating it yields CASSHSGTGTKFYNEQFF.

The chain recombines TRBV5-4 with TRBJ2-1; maybe TRBD1 (6 bases). In germline, CDR1 is SGHNT, CDR2 YYREEE (reference sequence). The CDR3 consists of 19 residues. The V end was cut by 2 bases, the J end by 0 bases, with 21 bases between. The DNA for the CDR3 is TGTGCCAGCAGCTTTGGACAGCTGACACTTCGTAGCTCCTACAATGAGCAGTTCTTC. Amino acids: CASSFGQLTLRSSYNEQFF. The variable domain in full, with the rest retrieved from reference TRBV5-4 and TRBJ2-1, is ETGVTQSPTHLIKTRGQQVTLRCSSQSGHNTVSWYQQALGQGPQFIFQYYREEENGRGNFPPRFSGLQFPNYSSELNVNALELDDSALYLCASSFGQLTLRSSYNEQFFGPGTRLTVL.

The genes are TRBV2 and TRBJ1-1, with 7 bases fitting TRBD1. Trimming took 4 bases from V and 1 from J; bases not matched to a gene: 6. The CDR3 has 15 amino acids. Germline V gene sequence: CDR1 SNHLY, CDR2 FYNNEI. The CDR3 here is CASSVSGQPNTEAFF. The CDR3 DNA sequence: TGTGCCAGCAGTGTGTCGGGACAGCCGAACACTGAAGCTTTCTTT.

This chain connects TRBV21-1 to TRBJ2-7; TRBD2 is the table's D call, not checked against the DNA. TRBV21-1 constitutes a pseudogene. The CDR3 totals 15 residues. This CDR3 reads CASSSAGEDSYEQYF. In nucleotides, the CDR3 is TGTGCCAGCAGCTCCGCGGGGGAAGACTCCTACGAGCAGTACTTC.

This chain connects TRBV4-1 to TRBJ2-7, with a possible D match to TRBD2 (6 bases). Germline CDR1 and CDR2: MGHRA and YSYEKL. The ends were cut back, 0 bases at V and 2 bases at J, with 17 bases in the middle. The CDR3 loop spans 17 amino acids. The CDR3 DNA reads TGCGCCAGCAGCCAAGATCGGGAAGGGACTTATCCCTACGAGCAGTACTTC. Its protein product is CASSQDREGTYPYEQYF.

The chain has TRBV5-8 and TRBJ2-1; 8 bases agree with TRBD2. This CDR3 is 16 amino acids long. Germline loops: CDR1 SGHTS, CDR2 YDEGEE. After removal of 0 bases from V and 3 bases from J, the junction contained 5 bases not matched to a gene. The CDR3 reads CASSLGTGTSYNEQFF. The DNA of the CDR3 is TGTGCCAGCAGCTTGGGGACGGGGACTAGCTACAATGAGCAGTTCTTC. Based on the CDR3 plus reference TRBV5-8 and TRBJ2-1, the full variable domain is EAGVTQSPTHLIKTRGQQATLRCSPISGHTSVYWYQQALGLGLQFLLWYDEGEERNRGNFPPRFSGRQFPNYSSELNVNALELEDSALYLCASSLGTGTSYNEQFFGPGTRLTVL.